These 10 T cell receptor beta chains were sequenced from one sample in a study of PD-L1 blockade in urothelial cancer. Clones were read by immunoSEQ multiplex PCR, and TCRdb kept only the in-frame ones, dropping some. The sample has tens of thousands of clones; 80% to 90% are singletons. As to time point: pretreatment peripheral blood. The specimen was PBMCs, collected around atezolizumab (anti-PD-L1) treatment. The receptors derive from a man aged 60-69 years with urothelial cancer.

The chain has TRBV30 and TRBJ2-6, with D maybe TRBD1 (5 bases). Trimming took off 5 bases at V and 0 bases at J, with 11 bases between the two ends. This CDR3 contains 15 residues. CDR1 is GTSNPN and CDR2 is SVGIG in the germline V gene (reference sequence). The CDR3 sequence is CAWVSQGSGANVLTF. CDR3 coding DNA: TGTGCCTGGGTAAGCCAGGGCTCTGGGGCCAACGTCCTGACTTTC.

The chain uses TRBV30 and TRBJ2-7, with D unresolved. Between the trimmed V and J ends, which lost 0 bases and 7 bases, there was a span of 13 bases. This CDR3 region has 13 residues. Germline V gives CDR1 GTSNPN, CDR2 SVGIG (reference sequence). CDR3 DNA: TGTGCCTGGAGTGTTTACACTATAGGAGAGCAGTACTTC. Translating it yields CAWSVYTIGEQYF.

V is TRBV28 and J is TRBJ2-2; weak D call: TRBD2 (6 bases). The V gene lost 5 bases and the J gene lost 4 bases, with 14 bases spanning the gap. This CDR3 is 15 amino acids long. Germline CDR1 reads MDHEN; CDR2 reads SYDVKM. This CDR3 reads CASSAPGTFTGELFF. CDR3 coding DNA: TGTGCCAGCAGTGCCCCCGGGACTTTCACCGGGGAGCTGTTTTTT. Complete variable domain (other parts from reference TRBV28 and TRBJ2-2): DVKVTQSSRYLVKRTGEKVFLECVQDMDHENMFWYRQDPGLGLRLIYFSYDVKMKEKGDIPEGYSVSREKKERFSLILESASTNQTSMYLCASSAPGTFTGELFFGEGSRLTVL.

V is TRBV6-1 and J is TRBJ1-2; no clear D. The CDR3 contains 11 residues. V was trimmed by 5 bases and J by 8 bases, leaving 9 bases between them. CDR1 is MNHNS and CDR2 is SASEGT in the germline V gene. The CDR3 sequence is CASSSEGGYTF. CDR3 nucleotides: TGTGCCAGCAGTTCGGAGGGCGGCTACACCTTC.

V is TRBV7-6 and J is TRBJ1-6; TRBD1 is a possible D gene (5 bases). This CDR3 spans 17 amino acids. CDR1 is SGHVS and CDR2 is FNYEAQ in the germline V gene. With 2 bases removed from V and 0 bases from J, the gap between germline ends came to 11 bases. The CDR3 region is CASSLSGGGSYNSPLHF. CDR3 nucleotides: TGTGCCAGCAGCTTATCCGGGGGGGGCTCCTATAATTCACCCCTCCACTTT.

This chain connects TRBV11-2 to TRBJ2-1, with TRBD1 matching 8 bases. The CDR3 loop spans 14 amino acids. The trim removed 5 bases at V and 7 bases at J, leaving 7 bases unmatched. Germline-derived CDR1 and CDR2 are SGHAT and FQNNGV. CDR3 sequence reads: CASSASQGVNEQFF. CDR3 in DNA: TGTGCCAGCAGCGCATCACAGGGGGTGAATGAGCAGTTCTTC.

The V and J genes are TRBV5-6 and TRBJ1-1; 7 bases agree with TRBD1. CDR3 length: 14 amino acids. Germline CDR1 SGHDT, CDR2 YYEEEE. V was pared by 4 bases and J by 3 bases, with 6 bases of the junction left unmatched. In nucleotides, the CDR3 is TGTGCCAGCAGCCGGAGACAGGGCCACACTGAAGCTTTCTTT. Its protein is CASSRRQGHTEAFF. The full variable domain, rest sourced from reference TRBV5-6 and TRBJ1-1, is DAGVTQSPTHLIKTRGQQVTLRCSPKSGHDTVSWYQQALGQGPQFIFQYYEEEERQRGNFPDRFSGHQFPNYSSELNVNALLLGDSALYLCASSRRQGHTEAFFGQGTRLTVV.

This clone was detected a few times. The chain couples TRBV5-4 to TRBJ1-1, with 7 bases aligning to TRBD1. V lost 4 bases to trimming and J lost 5 bases; unmatched junction nucleotides: 8. Germline CDR1 and CDR2: SGHNT and YYREEE (reference sequence). The CDR3 extends over 14 amino acids. The CDR3 bases are TGTGCCAGCAGCGGCCGGGACAGAATAACTGAAGCTTTCTTT. Translated: CASSGRDRITEAFF.

The chain joins TRBV28 to TRBJ2-1, with D maybe TRBD2 (5 bases). The V gene's germline CDR1 is MDHEN and CDR2 SYDVKM. CDR3 length: 13 amino acids. V lost 3 bases to trimming and J lost 10 bases, with 13 bases between them. The CDR3 DNA reads TGTGCCAGCAGTTTCGAACAAAGAGGGGAGCAGTTCTTC. Its protein is CASSFEQRGEQFF.

Only a few counts were recorded for this clone. V is TRBV30 and J is TRBJ2-7, with TRBD1 matching over 9 bases. Germline loops: CDR1 GTSNPN, CDR2 SVGIG (reference sequence). V dropped 5 bases and J dropped 4; count of bases not matched to a gene: 15. CDR3 length: 16 amino acids. In DNA form, the CDR3 reads TGTGCCTGGCTACCCCGCCGTGGACAGGGGACGTACGAGCAGTACTTC. Translation gives CAWLPRRGQGTYEQYF.